The TCR beta chain under discussion was sequenced for a study of identical twins (dated by TCRdb to between 2015 and 2016). Describing the broader study: To test whether fetal clonotypes persist, the study used deep sequencing on TCR alpha and beta repertoires from monozygotic twins, unrelated adults of various ages, and cord blood. To rule out contamination, replicate twin experiments were performed at different times with different library preparation protocols.

Library preparation employed 5' RACE. The run used an Illumina HiSeq 2000. Template switching introduced a universal primer binding site; the final cDNA contained a unique molecular identifier, enabling accurate counting of TCR cDNA molecules. Specific primers in the conserved constant-segment region were used to synthesize first-strand cDNA for TCR alpha and beta chains. Each cDNA library was double barcoded, with a SMART-Mk sample barcode plus Illumina barcodes, to control for contamination. TruSeq adapter sequences along with Illumina sample barcodes were introduced in two successive PCR steps. TCR alpha and beta cDNA libraries were sequenced on the Illumina HiSeq platform with custom primers. In the authors' own workflow: MiGEC was used to process raw reads and extract unique molecular identifiers, and MiXCR was used to find CDR3 positions. Recombination models were inferred per individual with the repgenHMM and IGoR tools using an EM algorithm. The tcR package in R was used for shared clonotype analysis, with sharing normalized by the product of cloneset sizes. Out-of-frame nonproductive sequences were analyzed to study raw recombination free of thymic and clonal selection effects. TCRdb trimmed public reads at Q25 via fastp, called clones via MiXCR and kept in-frame beta chains. Identical CDR3 proteins give one entry, which carries the most common genes and DNA. In this record, the V and J calls reflect TCRdb's handling and not the investigators' own analysis. This sample gives 230,000 or so distinct CDR3 sequences in total; about 8.9% of them show up just once. 2.5% to 3.5% of the sample rests with the top ten.

The study at large found these results: Compared with coincidental sharing between unrelated individuals, out-of-frame TCR alpha sequences shared between twins had an excess of sequences with low generation probability. Out-of-frame TCR alpha sharing in monozygotic twins was systematically underestimated by recombination models, whereas sharing between unrelated individuals was in agreement with the recombination models. Fewer insertions were carried by abundant cord blood beta clonotypes, a similar but weaker trend appeared in young adult naive repertoires, and no such trend appeared in memory repertoires. Zero-insertion analyses could be partly confounded by invariant T cells such as MAIT and iNKT, though diverse VJ usage argued against such confounding for most clonotypes. In beta out-of-frame sequences, excess twin sharing was weaker, because having fewer shared sequences lowered the signal-to-noise ratio. Because the same donors could not be followed over many years, conclusions were based on cross-sectional statistical analysis.

Every donor in the study was a healthy Caucasian. The twin cohort consisted of three pairs of female monozygotic twins, all aged about 18 to 29 years. Positive isolation kits from Invitrogen were used to isolate CD4+ and CD8+ T cell populations. In regard to this clonotype: The clone's antigen remains unknown. No quality values exist for individual bases; no much larger clone is one base distant.

This sample also belongs to another study, concerning yellow fever vaccine responses in identical twins. As the second paper documents: According to the authors, the vaccine-induced T cell response in identical twins seemed to be partly convergent and partly specific to each individual. In identical twins, the study followed T cell clones that responded to the vaccine with precision.

The TCR was taken from a woman aged 18-29 years in good health. Material for sequencing was CD8+ T cells sorted from blood.

The CDR3 protein: CASSFSGGTYNEQFF. The DNA sequence reads TGTGCCAGCAGCTTCAGCGGGGGTACCTACAATGAGCAGTTCTTC. The V and J segments used are TRBV7-3 and TRBJ2-1, with TRBD2 identical over 8 junction bases. Germline trimming amounts to 3 bases on V and 2 bases on J, with 3 as the count of junction bases outside the gene matches. Including cysteine and phenylalanine, the CDR3 has 15 amino acids. Left in the record is the CDR3 DNA by itself, 45 bases read in frame from the first base. CDR1 and CDR2 (SGHTA, FQGTGA) derive from the germline V gene.